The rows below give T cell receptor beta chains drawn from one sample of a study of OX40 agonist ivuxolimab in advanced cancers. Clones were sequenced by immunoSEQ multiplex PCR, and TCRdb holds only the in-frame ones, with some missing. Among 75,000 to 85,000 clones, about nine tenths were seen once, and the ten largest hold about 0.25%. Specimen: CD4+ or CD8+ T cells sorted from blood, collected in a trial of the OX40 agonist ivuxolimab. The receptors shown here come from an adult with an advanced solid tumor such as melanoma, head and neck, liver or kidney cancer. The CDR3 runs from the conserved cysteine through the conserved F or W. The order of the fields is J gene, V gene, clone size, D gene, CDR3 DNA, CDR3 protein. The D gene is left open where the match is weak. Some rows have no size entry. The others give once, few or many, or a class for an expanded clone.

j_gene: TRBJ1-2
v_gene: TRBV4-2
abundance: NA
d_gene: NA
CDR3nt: TGTGCCAGCAGCCAAGACCATAGGACAGAAGTAGTATATGGCTACACCTTC
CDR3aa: CASSQDHRTEVVYGYTF

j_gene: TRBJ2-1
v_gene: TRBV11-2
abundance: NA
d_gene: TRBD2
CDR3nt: TGTGCCAGCAGCTTAGGGAGCGGGAGTTACTACAATGAGCAGTTCTTC
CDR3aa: CASSLGSGSYYNEQFF

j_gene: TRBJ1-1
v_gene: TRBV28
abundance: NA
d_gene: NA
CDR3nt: TGTGCCAGCAGTTTATGGCGCAATGGACGAAACACTGAAGCTTTCTTT
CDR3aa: CASSLWRNGRNTEAFF

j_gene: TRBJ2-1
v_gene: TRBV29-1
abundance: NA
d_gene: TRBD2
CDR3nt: TGCAGCGCCCGACTAGCGGGAGAGGAGCAGTTCTTC
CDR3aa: CSARLAGEEQFF

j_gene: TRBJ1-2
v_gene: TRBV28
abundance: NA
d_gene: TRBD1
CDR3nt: TGTGCCAGCAGTTCCGGACAGGCGAATACGCACTATGGCTACACCTTC
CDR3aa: CASSSGQANTHYGYTF

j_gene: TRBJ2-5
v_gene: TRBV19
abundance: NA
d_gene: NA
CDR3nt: TGTGCCAGTAGTATTGGAGGGTCCCAAGAGACCCAGTACTTC
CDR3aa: CASSIGGSQETQYF

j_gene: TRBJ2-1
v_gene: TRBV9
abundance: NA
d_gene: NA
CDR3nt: TGTGCCAGCAGCGGCGCAAGTTCCTACAATGAGCAGTTCTTC
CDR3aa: CASSGASSYNEQFF

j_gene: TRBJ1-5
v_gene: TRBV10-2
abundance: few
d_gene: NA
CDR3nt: TGCGCCAGCAGTGAGTTTGAGGAGAATCAGCCCCAGCATTTT
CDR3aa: CASSEFEENQPQHF

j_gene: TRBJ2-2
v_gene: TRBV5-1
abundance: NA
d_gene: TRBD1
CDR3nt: TGCGCCAGCAGCACGGGACAGGGGGTGAACACCGGGGAGCTGTTTTTT
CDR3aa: CASSTGQGVNTGELFF

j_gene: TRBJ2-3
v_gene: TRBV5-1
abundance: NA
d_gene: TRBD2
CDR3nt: TGCGCCAGCAGCCAAGCGGGAGCTCAGGCAGATACGCAGTATTTT
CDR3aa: CASSQAGAQADTQYF

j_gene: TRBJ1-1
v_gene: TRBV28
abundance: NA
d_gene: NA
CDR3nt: TGTGCCAGCAGCCCCGCTTTGACGACCGAAGCTTTCTTT
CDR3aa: CASSPALTTEAFF

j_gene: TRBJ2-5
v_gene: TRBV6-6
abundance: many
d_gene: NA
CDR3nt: TGTGCCAGCAGCACCGTAGGGGGGGGCCAAGAGACCCAGTACTTC
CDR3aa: CASSTVGGGQETQYF